This record looks at one T cell receptor beta chain sequence and its context. Antigen: not known. The sample is drawn from a study of a mutant IDH1 vaccine in newly diagnosed glioma. Study-level information: Commencement of vaccination occurred 4-6 weeks following radiotherapy alone, or concurrently with temozolomide cycles.

Germline V gene lookup returns CDR1 LNHNV and CDR2 YYDKDF (reference sequence). This CDR3 spans 18 amino acids. Trimming removed 1 base at V and 0 bases at J, with 13 bases between. Sequenced by immunoSEQ multiplex PCR; TCRdb stores in-frame clones only, minus some. The table includes approximately 81,000 clones, over 75% detected once. Time point given: week 23, last vaccination. Topical imiquimod accompanied each vaccine dose, which consisted of 300 ug of mutant IDH1 20-mer peptide. The chain carries TRBV15 and TRBJ2-6; the D is unclear. The sample here was PBMCs, taken from a glioma patient whose treatment included an IDH1 peptide vaccine. The receptor was isolated from a man aged 25 to 45 with glioma. Some clones in this sample may be carry-over from other donors' samples. DNA for the CDR3: TGTGCCACCAGCAGAGGGGCCCCAACACGCTCTGGGGCCAACGTCCTGACTTTC. This translates into CATSRGAPTRSGANVLTF.